Described below is a single T cell receptor beta chain sequence and its context. This clone is medium-sized (0.01 to 0.1%) in its sample. What this receptor recognizes is not known. Base qualities are not at hand, and no much larger clone is one base apart. The sample belongs to a study of blood T cell repertoires in COVID-19 (dated by TCRdb to about 2020). Context from the whole study: The collaborator samples originated in the United States, Italy and Spain and spanned the acute and convalescent phases of COVID-19. The material from the prospective study consisted of cDNA or gDNA derived from T cells, B-cell-depleted T cells, or PBMCs. Subjects who had been exposed to COVID-19, were actively infected with it, or had recovered from it provided the deeply sampled blood TCRbeta repertoires that made up the dataset. The repertoires were made available in a free public database intended to serve as a resource for research on the immune response to SARS-CoV-2. The samples were drawn from the first 160 participants of the ongoing ImmuneRACE study and from about 1,200 subjects provided by 6 global collaborators. Sample metadata almost always included a de-identified subject ID, COVID-19 status, age in years and sex. Where HLA class I and class II types were available, the types were taken from metadata supplied by the sample provider, not from assay-based typing.

Broader findings and caveats from the paper: The amount of clinical and demographic metadata varied by source and participant and was provided uncurated.

The collaborating institutions used their own protocols to collect whole blood in K2EDTA tubes. Collaborator samples were shipped for TCRbeta analysis as frozen whole blood, isolated PBMCs, or DNA extracted from either sample type. TCRbeta CDR3 regions were amplified from genomic DNA by means of the immunoSEQ Assay, a bias-controlled multiplex PCR. The study's processing was this. Within the assay, amplification of reference gene primers was used to estimate how many nucleated cells each sample contained. To quantify the absolute abundance of each unique TCRbeta CDR3 rearrangement, sequence reads were collapsed and filtered. For each sample, productive Simpson clonality was calculated by taking the square root of Simpson's diversity index across productive rearrangements. What TCRdb holds here is the immuneACCESS table cut down to in-frame rearrangements. Part of the clones is not present; checked against another copy, under half of the missing clones reflect an unresolved V gene, and the others are unexplained. The V and J calls and clone size are taken from that table; D and trimming were inferred from the DNA. Across this sample there are under 40,000 clones, with 80% to 90% seen only once. The ten largest clones take up less than 7% of the sample.

The V end loses 1 base and the J end loses 5 bases, and a stretch of 24 bases separates them. CDR1 MNHEY and CDR2 SVGEGT are derived from the germline V gene. The CDR3 runs 19 residues from the cysteine to the phenylalanine. The entry retains the CDR3 DNA only, 57 bases that are in frame from base 1. The sequence joins TRBV6-2 or TRBV6-3 to TRBJ2-1, with the D gene uncertain. The source material was peripheral blood. The clonotype originates from a woman older than 75 with active or convalescent COVID-19. This receptor has the CDR3 CASSYLVSWYSAVDNEQFF. The sequence in DNA is TGTGCCAGCAGTTACTTGGTCTCCTGGTATTCCGCGGTAGACAATGAGCAGTTCTTC.